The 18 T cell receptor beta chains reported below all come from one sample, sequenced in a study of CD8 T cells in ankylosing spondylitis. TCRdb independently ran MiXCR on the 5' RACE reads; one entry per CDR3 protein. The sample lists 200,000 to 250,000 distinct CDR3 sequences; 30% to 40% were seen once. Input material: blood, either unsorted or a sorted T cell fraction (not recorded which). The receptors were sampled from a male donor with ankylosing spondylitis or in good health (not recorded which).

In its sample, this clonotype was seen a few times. CDR3 loop: CASSPREGTTTGELFF. CDR3 DNA sequence: TGTGCCAGCAGCCCACGTGAGGGGACAACCACCGGGGAGCTGTTTTTT. The rearrangement links TRBV7-9 to TRBJ2-2, with D perhaps matching TRBD1 (6 bases). From germline, CDR1 is SEHNR and CDR2 FQNEAQ (reference sequence). V was trimmed by 5 bases and J by 4 bases, leaving 17 bases between them. This CDR3 comprises 16 residues.

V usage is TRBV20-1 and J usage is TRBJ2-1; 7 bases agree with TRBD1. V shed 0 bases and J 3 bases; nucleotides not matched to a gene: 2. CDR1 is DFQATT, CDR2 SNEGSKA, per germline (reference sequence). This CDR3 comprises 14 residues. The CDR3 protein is CSARDDRVYNEQFF. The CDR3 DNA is TGCAGTGCTAGAGATGACAGGGTCTACAATGAGCAGTTCTTC.

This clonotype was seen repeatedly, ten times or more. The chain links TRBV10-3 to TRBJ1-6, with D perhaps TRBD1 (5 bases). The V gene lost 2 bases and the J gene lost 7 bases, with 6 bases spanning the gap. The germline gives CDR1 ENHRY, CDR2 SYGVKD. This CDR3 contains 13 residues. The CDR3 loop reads CAISEGTNSPLHF. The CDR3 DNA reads TGTGCCATCAGTGAGGGGACGAATTCACCCCTCCACTTT.

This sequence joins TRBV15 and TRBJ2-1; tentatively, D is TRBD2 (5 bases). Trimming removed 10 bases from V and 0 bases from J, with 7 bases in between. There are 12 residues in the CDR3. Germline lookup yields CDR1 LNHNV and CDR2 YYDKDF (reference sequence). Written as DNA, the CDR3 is TGTGCCATCGGGGACTCCTACAATGAGCAGTTCTTC. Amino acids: CAIGDSYNEQFF.

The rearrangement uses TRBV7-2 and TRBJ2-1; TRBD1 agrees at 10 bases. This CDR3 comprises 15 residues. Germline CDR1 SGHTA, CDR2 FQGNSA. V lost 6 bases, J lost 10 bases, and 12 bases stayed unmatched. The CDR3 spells CASRRPGTGVNEQFF. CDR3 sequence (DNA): TGTGCCAGCAGACGCCCCGGGACAGGGGTAAACGAGCAGTTCTTC.

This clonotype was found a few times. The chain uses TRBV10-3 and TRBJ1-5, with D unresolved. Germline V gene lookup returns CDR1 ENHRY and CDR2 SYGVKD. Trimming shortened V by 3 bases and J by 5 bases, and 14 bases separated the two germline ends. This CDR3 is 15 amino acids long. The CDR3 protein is CAISDHQGVDQPQHF. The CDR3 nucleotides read TGTGCCATCAGTGATCACCAAGGTGTTGATCAGCCCCAGCATTTT.

In DNA, the CDR3 is TGTGCCAGCACCAACCCGAACAGGACCGGGGAGCTGTTTTTT. Its translation is CASTNPNRTGELFF. The rearrangement links TRBV7-9 to TRBJ2-2; D possibly corresponds to TRBD1 (5 bases). CDR1 is SEHNR, CDR2 FQNEAQ, per germline (reference sequence). Trimming took off 7 bases at V and 5 bases at J, with 14 bases between the two ends. There are 14 residues in the CDR3.

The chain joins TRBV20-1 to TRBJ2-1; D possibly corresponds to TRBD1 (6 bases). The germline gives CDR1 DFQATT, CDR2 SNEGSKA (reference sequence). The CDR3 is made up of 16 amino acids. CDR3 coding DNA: TGCAGCGCCCTCCCCTTGGGGGCTAGCTCCTACAATGAGCAGTTCTTC. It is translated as CSALPLGASSYNEQFF.

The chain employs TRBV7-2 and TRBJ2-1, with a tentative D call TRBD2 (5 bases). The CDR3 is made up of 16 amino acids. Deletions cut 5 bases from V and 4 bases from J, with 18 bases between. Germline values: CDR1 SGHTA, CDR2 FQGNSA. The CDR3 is CASSRGWGARYNEQFF. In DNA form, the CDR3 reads TGTGCCAGCAGCCGAGGTTGGGGAGCTAGGTACAATGAGCAGTTCTTC. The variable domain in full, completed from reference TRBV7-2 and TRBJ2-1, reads GAGVSQSPSNKVTEKGKDVELRCDPISGHTALYWYRQSLGQGLEFLIYFQGNSAPDKSGLPSDRFSAERTGGSVSTLTIQRTQQEDSAVYLCASSRGWGARYNEQFFGPGTRLTVL.

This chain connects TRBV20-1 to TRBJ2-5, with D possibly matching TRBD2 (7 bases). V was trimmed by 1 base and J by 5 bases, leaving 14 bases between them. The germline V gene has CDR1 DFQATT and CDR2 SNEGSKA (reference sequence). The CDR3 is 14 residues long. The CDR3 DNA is TGCAGTGCTAGAGTTGACGGGGGGCTGGAGACCCAGTACTTC. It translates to CSARVDGGLETQYF.

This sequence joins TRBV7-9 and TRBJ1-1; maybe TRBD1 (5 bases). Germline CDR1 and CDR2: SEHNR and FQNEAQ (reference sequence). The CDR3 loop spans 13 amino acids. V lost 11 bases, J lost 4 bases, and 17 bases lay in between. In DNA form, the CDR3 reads TGTGCCTGGGGAGGGGAGATACCCACTGAAGCTTTCTTT. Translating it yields CAWGGEIPTEAFF.

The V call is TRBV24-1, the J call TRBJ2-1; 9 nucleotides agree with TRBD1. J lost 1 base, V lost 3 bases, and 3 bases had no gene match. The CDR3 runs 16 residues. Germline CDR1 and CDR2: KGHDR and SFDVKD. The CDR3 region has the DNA TGTGCCACCAGTGATCCGGGACAGGGTTCCTACAATGAGCAGTTCTTC. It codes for CATSDPGQGSYNEQFF.

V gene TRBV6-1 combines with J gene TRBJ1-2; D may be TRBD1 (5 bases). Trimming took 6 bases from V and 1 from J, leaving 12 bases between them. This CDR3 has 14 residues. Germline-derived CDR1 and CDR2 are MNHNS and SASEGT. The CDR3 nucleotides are TGTGCCAGCAGCCGTTCGGGGGGTAACTATGGCTACACCTTC. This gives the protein CASSRSGGNYGYTF.

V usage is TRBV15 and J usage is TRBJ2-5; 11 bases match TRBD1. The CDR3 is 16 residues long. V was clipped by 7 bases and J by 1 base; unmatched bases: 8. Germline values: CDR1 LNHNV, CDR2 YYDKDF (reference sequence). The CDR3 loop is CATTNRDRGSQETQYF. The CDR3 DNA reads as TGTGCCACCACCAACCGGGACAGGGGGTCCCAAGAGACCCAGTACTTC.

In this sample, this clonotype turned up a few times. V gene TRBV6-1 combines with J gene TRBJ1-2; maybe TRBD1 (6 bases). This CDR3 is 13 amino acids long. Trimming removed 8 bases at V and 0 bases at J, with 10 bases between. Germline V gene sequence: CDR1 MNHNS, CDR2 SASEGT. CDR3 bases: TGTGCCAGCGGGACATCCGCTAACTATGGCTACACCTTC. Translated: CASGTSANYGYTF.

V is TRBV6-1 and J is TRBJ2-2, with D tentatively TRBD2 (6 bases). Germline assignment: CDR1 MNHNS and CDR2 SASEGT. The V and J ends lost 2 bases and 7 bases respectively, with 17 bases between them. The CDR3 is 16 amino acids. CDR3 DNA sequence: TGTGCCAGCAGTGAATATCCCGGAGGGACCGGCGGGGAGCTGTTTTTT. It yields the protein CASSEYPGGTGGELFF.

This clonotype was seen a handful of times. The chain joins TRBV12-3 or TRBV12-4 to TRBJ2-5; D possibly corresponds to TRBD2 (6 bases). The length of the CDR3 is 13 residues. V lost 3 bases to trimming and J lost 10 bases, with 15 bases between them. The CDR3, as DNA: TGTGCCAGCAGTTTGGAGGGAATGGGGGGCCAGTACTTC. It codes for CASSLEGMGGQYF.

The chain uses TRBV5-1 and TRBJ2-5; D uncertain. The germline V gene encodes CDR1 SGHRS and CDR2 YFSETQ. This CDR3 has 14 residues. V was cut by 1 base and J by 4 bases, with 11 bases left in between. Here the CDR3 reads CASSLSSARETQYF. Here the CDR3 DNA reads TGCGCCAGCAGCTTGTCTTCGGCTCGAGAGACCCAGTACTTC.